This T cell receptor beta chain was sequenced for a study of a mutant IDH1 vaccine in newly diagnosed glioma. Study overall: Across weeks 1, 3, 5, 7, 11, 15, 19 and 23, patients received a vaccination each time, eight in all. Commencement of vaccination occurred 4-6 weeks following radiotherapy alone, or concurrently with temozolomide cycles. Former treatment meant radiotherapy, temozolomide, or both; the majority had gotten both.

As for this clone: Its antigen is currently unknown.

Whole-study findings and limits: No link was apparently found between pseudoprogression and changes in top peripheral T cell clonotypes.

CDR3 length: 15 amino acids. Germline V gives CDR1 SGHVS, CDR2 FQNEAQ. The V end lost 1 base, the J end lost 2 bases, and 9 bases lay between the germline ends. Stated time point: week 11, during vaccination. One vaccine dose held 300 ug of mutant IDH1 20-mer peptide and came with topical imiquimod. TCRdb's table, derived via immunoSEQ multiplex PCR, lists solely in-frame clones and lacks some. The data contain tens of thousands of clones, more than 80% of them singletons. Sequenced here: PBMCs, sampled from a glioma patient whose treatment included an IDH1 peptide vaccine. The V gene is TRBV7-8, the J gene TRBJ1-5; tentative D call: TRBD1 (5 bases). The TCR was taken from a man in his thirties or forties with glioma. In nucleotides, the CDR3 is TGTGCCAGCAGCTTAGGGAGAGGGGGCAATCAGCCCCAGCATTTT. It encodes CASSLGRGGNQPQHF.